Shown below are 28 T cell receptor beta chains from a single sample sequenced in a study of yellow fever vaccine responses in identical twins. TCRdb reanalysed the RT-PCR reads using MiXCR and keeps one entry per CDR3 protein. Here the sample spans about 3,000 distinct CDR3 sequences, approximately 86% being singletons. The input for sequencing was T cells from blood (PBMCs), unsorted or a sorted subset (not recorded which), taken before or after yellow fever vaccination (not recorded which). These receptors originate from a woman aged 18-29 years who received the yellow fever vaccine.

The rearrangement uses TRBV7-6 and TRBJ2-5, with D perhaps matching TRBD1 (5 bases). Trimming took off 5 bases at V and 4 bases at J, with 14 bases between the two ends. The CDR3 has 14 residues. Germline CDR1 and CDR2: SGHVS and FNYEAQ. The CDR3 bases are TGTGCCAGCAGCATGACAGCGTATCCAGAGACCCAGTACTTC. Protein product: CASSMTAYPETQYF.

The chain is built from TRBV19 and TRBJ2-1; possible D gene TRBD1, 5 bases. V was pared by 4 bases and J by 10 bases, with 23 bases between. Germline V gene lookup returns CDR1 LNHDA and CDR2 SQIVND (reference sequence). The CDR3 contains 16 residues. The CDR3 region is CASSKQVIAQLGEQFF. CDR3 DNA sequence: TGTGCCAGTAGTAAACAGGTAATCGCCCAATTGGGAGAGCAGTTCTTC.

This clonotype has a handful of counts. The chain carries TRBV18 and TRBJ1-4, with unresolved D. This CDR3 has 15 amino acids. The V end was cut by 3 bases, the J end by 2 bases, with 10 bases between. CDR1 is KGHSH and CDR2 is LQKENI in the germline V gene. CDR3 bases: TGTGCCAGCTCACCCCGCGAAGCGACTAATGAAAAACTGTTTTTT. Translation gives CASSPREATNEKLFF.

The chain links TRBV4-3 to TRBJ2-1, with D maybe TRBD1 (6 bases). Germline-derived CDR1 and CDR2 are LGHNA and YSLEER. V lost 2 bases, J lost 7 bases, and 15 bases lay in between. CDR3 size: 15 residues. The CDR3 spells CASSQLNRVTNEQFF. The CDR3 DNA follows: TGCGCCAGCAGCCAACTGAACAGGGTCACTAATGAGCAGTTCTTC.

This chain uses TRBV13 with TRBJ2-2, with 9 bases fitting TRBD1. V shed 10 bases and J 1 base; nucleotides not matched to a gene: 7. The germline V gene has CDR1 PRHDT and CDR2 FYEKMQ (reference sequence). The CDR3 spans 15 residues. The CDR3 here is CAILQGARNTGELFF. CDR3 DNA sequence: TGTGCCATCCTACAGGGGGCGAGGAACACCGGGGAGCTGTTTTTT.

V and J are TRBV29-1 and TRBJ2-3; no definite D call. V was trimmed by 3 bases and J by 2 bases, leaving 9 bases between them. Germline V gene lookup returns CDR1 SQVTM and CDR2 ANQGSEA. The CDR3 extends over 13 amino acids. The CDR3 is CSVDFRLTDTQYF. CDR3 coding DNA: TGCAGCGTTGACTTTCGGCTCACAGATACGCAGTATTTT.

The genes are TRBV11-2 and TRBJ2-1; TRBD2 matches at 11 bases. V dropped 1 base and J dropped 12; count of bases not matched to a gene: 8. The germline V gene has CDR1 SGHAT and CDR2 FQNNGV. CDR3 size: 15 residues. The CDR3 nucleotides are TGTGCCAGCAGCTTAGTTACTAGCGGGAGCTCGGGGCAGTTCTTC. Residues: CASSLVTSGSSGQFF. The full variable domain, in which reference TRBV11-2 and TRBJ2-1 provide the parts outside the CDR3, is EAGVAQSPRYKIIEKRQSVAFWCNPISGHATLYWYQQILGQGPKLLIQFQNNGVVDDSQLPKDRFSAERLKGVDSTLKIQPAKLEDSAVYLCASSLVTSGSSGQFFGPGTRLTVL.

This rearrangement joins TRBV6-2 or TRBV6-3 to TRBJ2-2; D not resolved. The CDR3 loop spans 12 amino acids. Per the germline V gene, CDR1 is MNHEY and CDR2 is SVGEGT. V shed 6 bases and J shed 5 bases, with 7 bases lying between them. The CDR3 loop is CASRPFTGELFF. CDR3 nucleotides: TGTGCCAGCAGGCCCTTTACCGGGGAGCTGTTTTTT.

V gene TRBV18 combines with J gene TRBJ1-5; 8 positions match TRBD1. There are 14 residues in the CDR3. Per the germline V gene, CDR1 is KGHSH and CDR2 is LQKENI. Germline trimming cut 2 bases from V and 5 bases from J; bases unmatched to any gene: 2. CDR3 sequence: CASSPATGDQPQHF. CDR3 nucleotides: TGTGCCAGCTCACCAGCGACAGGGGATCAGCCCCAGCATTTT.

The chain combines TRBV10-1 with TRBJ2-1, with D tentatively TRBD2 (5 bases). Trimming removed 4 bases at V and 4 bases at J, with 8 bases between. Germline V gives CDR1 WNHNN, CDR2 SYGVQD (reference sequence). The CDR3 totals 13 residues. CDR3 in amino acids: CASSGVAYNEQFF. The CDR3 coding sequence is TGCGCCAGCAGTGGAGTAGCGTACAATGAGCAGTTCTTC.

This clonotype is a singleton in its sample. The rearrangement joins TRBV12-3 or TRBV12-4 to TRBJ1-4; a possible D gene is TRBD1 (6 bases). Trimming cost V 10 bases and J 1 base, with 10 bases left between them. This CDR3 is built from 13 residues. CDR3 nucleotides: TGTGCCACCTACAGGGTAACTAATGAAAAACTGTTTTTT. Amino acids: CATYRVTNEKLFF.

This clonotype was detected a few times. The V and J genes are TRBV4-1 and TRBJ1-2; D unresolved. The CDR3 is 15 residues long. The V end lost 0 bases, the J end lost 0 bases, and 8 bases lay between the germline ends. From germline, CDR1 is MGHRA and CDR2 YSYEKL. CDR3 in amino acids: CASSQDRHSNYGYTF. In DNA form, the CDR3 reads TGCGCCAGCAGCCAAGACAGACATTCTAACTATGGCTACACCTTC.

This chain connects TRBV28 to TRBJ1-2, with D perhaps TRBD1 (6 bases). Germline CDR1 is MDHEN and CDR2 is SYDVKM. This CDR3 is 13 amino acids long. Trimming cost V 7 bases and J 10 bases, with 19 bases left between them. This CDR3 is CASNVQGPSDYTF. The CDR3 nucleotides read TGTGCCAGCAATGTACAGGGCCCCTCTGACTACACCTTC.

This chain connects TRBV25-1 to TRBJ2-4, with TRBD1 identical over 9 bases. CDR3 length equals 19 residues. The V segment lost 5 bases and the J segment 0 bases; nucleotides outside the gene matches: 14. Germline-derived CDR1 and CDR2 are MGHDK and SYGVNS. Here the CDR3 reads CASSPVTGGASLAKNIQYF. The CDR3 DNA sequence: TGTGCCAGCAGTCCCGTGACAGGGGGTGCATCATTAGCCAAAAACATTCAGTACTTC.

This chain links TRBV18 with TRBJ2-5, with TRBD1 matching 9 bases. CDR3 length: 14 residues. Per germline, CDR1 KGHSH and CDR2 LQKENI. The junction had 1 base not matched to a gene; V was cut back by 3 bases and J by 2 bases. This chain's CDR3 is CASSPGTGQETQYF. DNA of the CDR3: TGTGCCAGCTCACCCGGGACAGGGCAAGAGACCCAGTACTTC.

This chain's CDR3 is CATSRGPGQGALNTGELFF. The DNA for the CDR3 is TGTGCCACCAGCAGGGGACCGGGACAGGGGGCCTTGAACACCGGGGAGCTGTTTTTT. This chain connects TRBV15 to TRBJ2-2; the match to TRBD1 covers 12 bases. Germline V gene lookup returns CDR1 LNHNV and CDR2 YYDKDF (reference sequence). This CDR3 region has 19 residues. V dropped 3 bases and J dropped 1; count of bases not matched to a gene: 9.

The chain couples TRBV13 to TRBJ2-1; 9 nucleotides match TRBD1. Germline assignment: CDR1 PRHDT and CDR2 FYEKMQ (reference sequence). This CDR3 has 13 amino acids. The V and J ends lost 7 bases and 4 bases, in that order; junction bases with no gene match: 2. The CDR3 reads CASTDRGYNEQFF. The DNA for the CDR3 is TGTGCCAGCACGGACAGGGGTTACAATGAGCAGTTCTTC.

The genes are TRBV10-1 and TRBJ2-3, with a tentative D call TRBD2 (6 bases). V lost 6 bases and J lost 2, with 9 bases in between. The germline V gene has CDR1 WNHNN and CDR2 SYGVQD (reference sequence). This CDR3 region has 13 residues. CDR3 in amino acids: CASRMDYTDTQYF. CDR3 bases: TGCGCCAGCAGGATGGACTACACAGATACGCAGTATTTT.

The chain carries TRBV23-1 and TRBJ1-5; D not certain. TRBV23-1 counts as an open reading frame of uncertain function. The CDR3 is 15 residues long. The V gene lost 1 base and the J gene lost 3 bases, with 10 bases spanning the gap. The chain's CDR3 is CASSQLRAYNQPQHF. The CDR3 coding sequence is TGCGCCAGCAGTCAATTGAGGGCATACAATCAGCCCCAGCATTTT.

The V and J genes are TRBV5-1 and TRBJ2-1, with 9 nucleotides matching TRBD2. V was clipped by 0 bases and J by 5 bases; unmatched bases: 3. The germline V gene encodes CDR1 SGHRS and CDR2 YFSETQ. This CDR3 has 15 residues. The CDR3 DNA follows: TGCGCCAGCAGCTTGGAGGTAGCGGGGGACAATGAGCAGTTCTTC. It translates to CASSLEVAGDNEQFF.

The V and J genes are TRBV5-1 and TRBJ2-3; 14 bases line up with TRBD2. The V gene's germline CDR1 is SGHRS and CDR2 YFSETQ. Unmatched junction bases numbered 5, after V lost 1 base and J lost 10 bases. The CDR3 spans 15 residues. The CDR3 DNA sequence: TGCGCCAGCAGCTTGAGAGGGACTAGCGGGAGTTCGCAGTATTTT. Translation gives CASSLRGTSGSSQYF.

The chain couples TRBV20-1 to TRBJ2-7; D unresolved. Germline V CDR1 and CDR2: DFQATT, SNEGSKA (reference sequence). CDR3 length: 11 residues. The V end was cut by 6 bases, the J end by 0 bases, with 6 bases between. This CDR3 is CSARSSYEQYF. The CDR3 region has the DNA TGCAGTGCAAGGAGCTCCTACGAGCAGTACTTC.

The gene calls are TRBV11-2 and TRBJ2-7; no reliable D call. Germline V gives CDR1 SGHAT, CDR2 FQNNGV. The CDR3 consists of 14 residues. V lost 2 bases and J 4 bases, leaving 12 bases between the germline ends. This CDR3 is CASSLSSYGYEQYF. The CDR3 DNA reads TGTGCCAGCAGCTTATCTTCATACGGGTACGAGCAGTACTTC.

The rearrangement uses TRBV10-1 and TRBJ1-6, with TRBD1 matching over 7 bases. Germline lookup yields CDR1 WNHNN and CDR2 SYGVQD (reference sequence). Unmatched junction bases numbered 6, after V lost 10 bases and J lost 9 bases. This CDR3 comprises 12 residues. The CDR3 DNA reads TGCGCCATTAAGACAGGGAGTTCACCCCTCCACTTT. This encodes CAIKTGSSPLHF.

The sample holds a few counts of this clonotype. The chain links TRBV13 to TRBJ2-2, with a weak D call TRBD1 (5 bases). Germline V gene lookup returns CDR1 PRHDT and CDR2 FYEKMQ (reference sequence). This CDR3 has 13 amino acids. V lost 7 bases, J lost 2 bases, and 8 bases lay in between. The CDR3 protein is CASKRGNTGELFF. CDR3 nucleotide sequence: TGTGCCAGCAAAAGGGGAAACACCGGGGAGCTGTTTTTT.

The rearrangement joins TRBV15 to TRBJ1-1; unclear D gene. This CDR3 has 16 amino acids. Germline V gene sequence: CDR1 LNHNV, CDR2 YYDKDF (reference sequence). Trimming pared 3 bases from V and 0 bases from J, leaving 14 bases between. The CDR3 reads CATSSRRVSMNTEAFF. The CDR3 nucleotides are TGTGCCACCAGCAGCCGGCGGGTCAGTATGAACACTGAAGCTTTCTTT.

This rearrangement joins TRBV5-1 to TRBJ2-5; D may be TRBD2 (5 bases). Per the germline V gene, CDR1 is SGHRS and CDR2 is YFSETQ. This CDR3 is 13 amino acids long. The V gene lost 5 bases and the J gene lost 1 base, with 9 bases spanning the gap. The CDR3 DNA reads as TGCGCCAGCAGGGACTCCCCCCAAGAGACCCAGTACTTC. Protein sequence: CASRDSPQETQYF.

CDR3 in amino acids: CASRGDGLNQPQHF. The CDR3 coding sequence is TGTGCCAGCAGGGGGGACGGCCTAAATCAGCCCCAGCATTTT. The V and J genes are TRBV2 and TRBJ1-5; D might be TRBD1 (5 bases). V lost 6 bases to trimming and J lost 4 bases, with 13 bases between them. This CDR3 is built from 14 residues. Germline V lookup: CDR1 SNHLY, CDR2 FYNNEI.